A selection of T cell receptor beta chains follows, all from one sample in a study of beta chain features in type 1 diabetes. The repertoire was sequenced with immunoSEQ multiplex PCR; TCRdb's copy has only in-frame clones and lacks some. Counted here are about 650,000 clones, 9.5% to 15% occurring once; the ten biggest clones make up around 0.12%. The sequenced sample was naive CD4+ T cells from blood. All receptors derive from a man between 25 and 39 years old with type 1 diabetes. CDR3s include the opening cysteine and the closing phenylalanine or tryptophan.

>15|TRBJ1-5|TRBV19
CASSKGSTGNQPQHF
>16|TRBJ2-1|TRBV9
CASSNHLRRSYNEQFF
>15|TRBJ2-7|TRBV18
CASSPSSGGAYEQYF
>17|TRBJ2-1|TRBV4-2
CASSQEGGGGHYNEQFF
>15|TRBJ2-2|TRBV29-1
CSVEVGTSGTGELFF
>13|TRBJ2-1|TRBV6-4
CASSRGRGSEQFF
>12|TRBJ1-6|TRBV9
CASSADVGTLHF
>10|TRBJ2-5|TRBV20-1
CSARKETQYF
>13|TRBJ2-5|TRBV9
CASSGAPQETQYF
>16|TRBJ1-5|TRBV7-2
CASSLDLDRINQPQHF
>13|TRBJ2-7|TRBV5-1
CASSSVATYEQYF
>15|TRBJ1-5|TRBV2
CASSPRTAGGQPQHF
>16|TRBJ2-1|TRBV6-6
CASSYASSGGYNEQFF
>16|TRBJ1-2|TRBV7-9
CASSPGGTGGGYGYTF
>15|TRBJ2-2|TRBV6-5
CASSRQGARTGELFF
>13|TRBJ1-5|TRBV27
CASSLSGGQPQHF
>14|TRBJ2-7|TRBV7-9
CASSPAGRDYEQYF
>16|TRBJ2-3|TRBV5-1
CASSITNPSSTDTQYF
>15|TRBJ2-7|TRBV6-5
CASKRRTSGPYEQYF